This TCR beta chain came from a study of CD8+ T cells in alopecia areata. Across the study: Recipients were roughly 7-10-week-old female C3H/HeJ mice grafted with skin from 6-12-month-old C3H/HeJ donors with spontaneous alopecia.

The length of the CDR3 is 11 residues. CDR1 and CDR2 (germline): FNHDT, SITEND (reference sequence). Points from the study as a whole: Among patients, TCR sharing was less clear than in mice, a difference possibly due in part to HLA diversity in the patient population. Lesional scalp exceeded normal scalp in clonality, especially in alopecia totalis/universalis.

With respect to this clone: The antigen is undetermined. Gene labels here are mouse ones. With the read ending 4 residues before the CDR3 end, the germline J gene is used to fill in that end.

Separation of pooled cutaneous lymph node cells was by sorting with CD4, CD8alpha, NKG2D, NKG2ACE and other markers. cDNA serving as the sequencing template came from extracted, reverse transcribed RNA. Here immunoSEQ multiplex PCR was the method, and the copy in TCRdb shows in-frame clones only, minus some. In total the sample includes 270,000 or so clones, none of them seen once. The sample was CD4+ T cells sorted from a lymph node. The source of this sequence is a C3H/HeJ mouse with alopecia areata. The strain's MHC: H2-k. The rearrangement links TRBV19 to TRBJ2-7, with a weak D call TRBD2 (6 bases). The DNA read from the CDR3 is TGTGCCAGCAGACTGGGATAT. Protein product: CASRLGY. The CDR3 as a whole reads CASRLGYEQYF.